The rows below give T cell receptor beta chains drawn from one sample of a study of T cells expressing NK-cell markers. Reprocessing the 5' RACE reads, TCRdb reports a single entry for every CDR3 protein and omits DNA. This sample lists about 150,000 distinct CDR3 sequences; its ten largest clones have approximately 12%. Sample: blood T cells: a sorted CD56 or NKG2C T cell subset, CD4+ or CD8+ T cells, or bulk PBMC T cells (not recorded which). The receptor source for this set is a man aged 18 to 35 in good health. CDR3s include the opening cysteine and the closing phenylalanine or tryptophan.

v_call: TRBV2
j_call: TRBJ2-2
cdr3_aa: CASKAAGGPTGELFF

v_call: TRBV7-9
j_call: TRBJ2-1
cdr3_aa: CASSFLAGGPREQFF

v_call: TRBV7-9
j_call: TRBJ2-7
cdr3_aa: CASSLDRTGLSHEQYF

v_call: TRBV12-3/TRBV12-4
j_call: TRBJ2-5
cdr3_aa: CASSLLQKQETQYF

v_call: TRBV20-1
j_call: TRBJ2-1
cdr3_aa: CSDGRVGGDNEQFF

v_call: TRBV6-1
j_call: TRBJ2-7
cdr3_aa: CASRNRGANSYEQYF

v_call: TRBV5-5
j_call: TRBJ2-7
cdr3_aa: CASSLAKGQGEQYF

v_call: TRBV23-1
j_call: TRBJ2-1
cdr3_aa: CASSQTWGVSYNEQFF

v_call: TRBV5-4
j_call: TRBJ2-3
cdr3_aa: CASSISYATETSTDTQYF

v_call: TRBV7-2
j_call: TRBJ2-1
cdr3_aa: CASISLPGLAEPLVF

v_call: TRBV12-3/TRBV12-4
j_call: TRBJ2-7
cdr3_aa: CASSPRAGQTPSYEQYF

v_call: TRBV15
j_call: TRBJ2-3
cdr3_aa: CATSRSGIGRGARTDTQYF

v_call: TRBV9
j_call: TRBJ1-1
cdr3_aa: CASSVGQALNTEAFF

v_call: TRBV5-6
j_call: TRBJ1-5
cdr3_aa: CASSLVGSQPQHF

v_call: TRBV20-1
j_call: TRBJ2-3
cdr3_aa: CSATLLAESTDTQYF

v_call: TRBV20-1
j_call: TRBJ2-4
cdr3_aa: CSARDLGGRAPNIQYF

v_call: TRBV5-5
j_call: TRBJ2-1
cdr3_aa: CATSTISYNEQFF

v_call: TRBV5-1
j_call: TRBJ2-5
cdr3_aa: CASSLWTSGSQETQYF

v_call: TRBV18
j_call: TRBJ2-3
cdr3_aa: CASSPSGQVRVDTQYF

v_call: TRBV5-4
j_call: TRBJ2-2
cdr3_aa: CASSLGTGGLGHTGELFF

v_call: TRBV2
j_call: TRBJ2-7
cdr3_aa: CASSELVGHEQYF

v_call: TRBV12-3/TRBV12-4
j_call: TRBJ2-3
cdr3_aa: CASRDRASDTQYF

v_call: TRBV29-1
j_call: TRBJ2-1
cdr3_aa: CSTGTSVRYEQFF

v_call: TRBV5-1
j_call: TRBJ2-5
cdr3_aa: CASSLYGHEGDQYF

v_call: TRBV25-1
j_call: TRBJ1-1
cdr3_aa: CASSDWTAMNTEAFF

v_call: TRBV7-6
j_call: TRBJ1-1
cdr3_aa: CASSLDRINTEAFF

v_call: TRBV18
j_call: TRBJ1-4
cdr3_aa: CASSLDSLNEKLFF

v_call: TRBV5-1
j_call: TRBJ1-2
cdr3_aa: CASSLVAAYGYTF

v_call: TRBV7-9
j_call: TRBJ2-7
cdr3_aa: CASSARLAGVYEQYF

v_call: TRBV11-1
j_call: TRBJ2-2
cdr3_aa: CASSPPGGGELFF

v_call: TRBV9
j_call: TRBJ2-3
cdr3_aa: CASSPGGQTTDTQYF

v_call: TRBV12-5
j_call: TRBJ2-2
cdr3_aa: CASGFRAGTNTGELFF

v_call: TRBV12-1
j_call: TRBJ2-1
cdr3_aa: CASSFARSMGYNEQFF

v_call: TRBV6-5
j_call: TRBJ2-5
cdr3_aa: CASSYPSTGGLGETQYF

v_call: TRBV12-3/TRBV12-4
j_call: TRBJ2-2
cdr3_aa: CASSPLRPGLNTGELFF

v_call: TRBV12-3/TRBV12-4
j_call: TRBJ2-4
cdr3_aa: CASSSDSNIQYF

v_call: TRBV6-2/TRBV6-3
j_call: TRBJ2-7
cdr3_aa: CASSGEDEQYF